Listed below are T cell receptor beta chains from one sample, sequenced in a study of blood T cell repertoires in COVID-19. Generated by immunoSEQ multiplex PCR, the TCRdb table keeps only in-frame clones and is missing some. The sample has 160,000 or so clones, about four fifths seen once. The sequenced sample was PBMCs or T cells enriched from blood (not recorded which). These receptor sequences come from a man in his fifties or sixties who had recovered from COVID-19. The CDR3 runs from the conserved cysteine through the conserved F or W. Each record gives: D gene, CDR3 length, J gene, V gene, clone size, CDR3 DNA, CDR3 protein. D genes are given only for firm matches. Not every row has a clone size; where given, it reads once, few, many or a size class.

d_gene: .
len: 18
j_gene: TRBJ1-3
v_gene: TRBV7-2
abundance: .
CDR3nt: TGTGCCAGCAGCTTCCACCAGGTCAGGGCAGTCTCTGGAAACACCATATATTTT
CDR3aa: CASSFHQVRAVSGNTIYF

d_gene: TRBD2
len: 14
j_gene: TRBJ2-7
v_gene: TRBV7-9
abundance: .
CDR3nt: TGTGCCAGCAGCTTAGCGGGAGGGCCCGTCGAGCAGTACTTC
CDR3aa: CASSLAGGPVEQYF

d_gene: TRBD2
len: 13
j_gene: TRBJ2-7
v_gene: TRBV5-4
abundance: .
CDR3nt: TGTGCCAGCAGCAATGCGGGGGTACTGGAGCAGTACTTC
CDR3aa: CASSNAGVLEQYF

d_gene: .
len: 15
j_gene: TRBJ1-3
v_gene: TRBV9
abundance: many
CDR3nt: TGTGCCAGCAGCGCTGGCAGGGGCTCTGGAAACACCATATATTTT
CDR3aa: CASSAGRGSGNTIYF

d_gene: .
len: 18
j_gene: TRBJ2-6
v_gene: TRBV5-4
abundance: .
CDR3nt: TGTGCCAGCAGCTTGGGTCCGGCAGGGGCAACTGGGGCCAACGTCCTGACTTTC
CDR3aa: CASSLGPAGATGANVLTF

d_gene: .
len: 14
j_gene: TRBJ1-6
v_gene: TRBV30
abundance: .
CDR3nt: TGTGCCTGGAGCTCGAAGGGAGGGAATTCACCCCTCCACTTT
CDR3aa: CAWSSKGGNSPLHF

d_gene: .
len: 16
j_gene: TRBJ1-1
v_gene: TRBV6-2/TRBV6-3
abundance: .
CDR3nt: TGTGCCAGCAGTTACTCGGGAGGAGGAAGAAACACTGAAGCTTTCTTT
CDR3aa: CASSYSGGGRNTEAFF

d_gene: TRBD2
len: 16
j_gene: TRBJ2-5
v_gene: TRBV7-6
abundance: .
CDR3nt: TGTGCCAGCAGCTTCCGGACTAGCGGGGTGGGGGAGACCCAGTACTTC
CDR3aa: CASSFRTSGVGETQYF

d_gene: TRBD2
len: 16
j_gene: TRBJ2-1
v_gene: TRBV7-3
abundance: .
CDR3nt: TGTGCCAGCAGCTTATCGGAGCGGGGTTCCTACAATGAGCAGTTCTTC
CDR3aa: CASSLSERGSYNEQFF

d_gene: TRBD1
len: 15
j_gene: TRBJ1-1
v_gene: TRBV27
abundance: few
CDR3nt: TGTGCCAGCAGTCGGGACAGGGGATGGGACACTGAAGCTTTCTTT
CDR3aa: CASSRDRGWDTEAFF

d_gene: TRBD2
len: 16
j_gene: TRBJ2-3
v_gene: TRBV7-3
abundance: .
CDR3nt: TGTGCCAGCAGTCAGGGACTAGCGGGGGAGGTTGATACGCAGTATTTT
CDR3aa: CASSQGLAGEVDTQYF

d_gene: TRBD2
len: 15
j_gene: TRBJ2-5
v_gene: TRBV10-3
abundance: few
CDR3nt: TGTGCCATCAGTGGTATAGCGGGATTGGGGGAGACCCAGTACTTC
CDR3aa: CAISGIAGLGETQYF

d_gene: TRBD1
len: 13
j_gene: TRBJ1-1
v_gene: TRBV3-1/TRBV3-2
abundance: .
CDR3nt: TGTGCCAGCAGCCGCGGACAGGGCCAGGAAGCTTTCTTT
CDR3aa: CASSRGQGQEAFF

d_gene: TRBD2
len: 15
j_gene: TRBJ2-5
v_gene: TRBV6-4
abundance: .
CDR3nt: TGTGCCAGCAGTCCGACTAGCGGGGGAGGAGAGACCCAGTACTTC
CDR3aa: CASSPTSGGGETQYF

d_gene: .
len: 13
j_gene: TRBJ2-5
v_gene: TRBV7-3
abundance: .
CDR3nt: TGTGCCAGCAGCTTGGGGGGTGGAGAGACCCAGTACTTC
CDR3aa: CASSLGGGETQYF

d_gene: .
len: 14
j_gene: TRBJ2-5
v_gene: TRBV5-4
abundance: .
CDR3nt: TGTGCCAGCAGCCAAGATCCCGGCCAAGAGACCCAGTACTTC
CDR3aa: CASSQDPGQETQYF

d_gene: .
len: 13
j_gene: TRBJ2-5
v_gene: TRBV30
abundance: .
CDR3nt: TGTGCCTGGAGTGTTGGGCCCCCAGAGACCCAGTACTTC
CDR3aa: CAWSVGPPETQYF

d_gene: TRBD2
len: 15
j_gene: TRBJ2-3
v_gene: TRBV3-1/TRBV3-2
abundance: .
CDR3nt: TGTGCCAGCAGCCAAGAGACTAGCGGGAGCGATACGCAGTATTTT
CDR3aa: CASSQETSGSDTQYF

d_gene: .
len: 14
j_gene: TRBJ1-6
v_gene: TRBV5-1
abundance: .
CDR3nt: TGCGCCAGCACGGACGGCGGGGACGGTTCACCCCTCCACTTT
CDR3aa: CASTDGGDGSPLHF

d_gene: .
len: 15
j_gene: TRBJ2-3
v_gene: TRBV27
abundance: .
CDR3nt: TGTGCCAGCAGTTTTAGGAGGGATGGGGCAGATACGCAGTATTTT
CDR3aa: CASSFRRDGADTQYF

d_gene: TRBD1
len: 13
j_gene: TRBJ2-2
v_gene: TRBV7-3
abundance: .
CDR3nt: TGTGCCAGCAGCACTCAGGGGGCCGGGGAGCTGTTTTTT
CDR3aa: CASSTQGAGELFF

d_gene: TRBD2
len: 16
j_gene: TRBJ2-1
v_gene: TRBV5-1
abundance: .
CDR3nt: TGCGCCAGCAGCCCCAACGCGGGACTAGCGGGGAATGAGCAGTTCTTC
CDR3aa: CASSPNAGLAGNEQFF

d_gene: .
len: 13
j_gene: TRBJ2-7
v_gene: TRBV27
abundance: .
CDR3nt: TGTGCCAGCGCCCCAGGGTCGTCCTACGAGCAGTACTTC
CDR3aa: CASAPGSSYEQYF

d_gene: TRBD2
len: 17
j_gene: TRBJ2-2
v_gene: TRBV18
abundance: .
CDR3nt: TGTGCCAGCTCACTCTCGACAGCGGGAGCGGACACCGGGGAGCTGTTTTTT
CDR3aa: CASSLSTAGADTGELFF

d_gene: .
len: 12
j_gene: TRBJ1-5
v_gene: TRBV6-5
abundance: .
CDR3nt: TGTGCCAGCAGATATTCCAATCAGCCCCAGCATTTT
CDR3aa: CASRYSNQPQHF

d_gene: TRBD2
len: 18
j_gene: TRBJ2-7
v_gene: TRBV20-1
abundance: .
CDR3nt: TGCAGTGCTAGTCAACGGACTAGCGGGAGATCCTCCCTCTACGAGCAGTACTTC
CDR3aa: CSASQRTSGRSSLYEQYF

d_gene: .
len: 13
j_gene: TRBJ1-6
v_gene: TRBV7-9
abundance: few
CDR3nt: TGTGCCAGCACATTCGACAGTCCTGGACCCCTCCACTTT
CDR3aa: CASTFDSPGPLHF

d_gene: TRBD1
len: 15
j_gene: TRBJ1-4
v_gene: TRBV7-2
abundance: once
CDR3nt: TGTGCCAGCAGCGACAGGGGGCTCGGAAAGAGAAAACTGTTTTTT
CDR3aa: CASSDRGLGKRKLFF

d_gene: TRBD1
len: 13
j_gene: TRBJ1-1
v_gene: TRBV7-3
abundance: .
CDR3nt: TGTGCCAGCAGCCAACAGGGGAGGACTGAAGCTTTCTTT
CDR3aa: CASSQQGRTEAFF

d_gene: .
len: 13
j_gene: TRBJ1-2
v_gene: TRBV6-5
abundance: .
CDR3nt: TGTGCCAGCAGTTACTCTTTGAGCTATGGCTACACCTTC
CDR3aa: CASSYSLSYGYTF

d_gene: .
len: 15
j_gene: TRBJ1-4
v_gene: TRBV28
abundance: .
CDR3nt: TGTGCCAGCACCTCTAGTGACGTCCTCCGTGAAAAACTGTTTTTT
CDR3aa: CASTSSDVLREKLFF

d_gene: .
len: 14
j_gene: TRBJ2-5
v_gene: TRBV11-2
abundance: .
CDR3nt: TGTGCCAGCAGCTTAACGCTAGCCCAGGAGACCCAGTACTTC
CDR3aa: CASSLTLAQETQYF

d_gene: .
len: 13
j_gene: TRBJ2-2
v_gene: TRBV27
abundance: .
CDR3nt: TGTGCCAGCAGTTTATACCGGACCGGGGAGCTGTTTTTT
CDR3aa: CASSLYRTGELFF

d_gene: TRBD1
len: 15
j_gene: TRBJ2-5
v_gene: TRBV24-1
abundance: .
CDR3nt: TGTGCCACCAGTAGCACAGGGGCAATCCAAGAGACCCAGTACTTC
CDR3aa: CATSSTGAIQETQYF

d_gene: TRBD1
len: 17
j_gene: TRBJ1-6
v_gene: TRBV15
abundance: .
CDR3nt: TGTGCCACCAGCAGAGACTTAACAGGACAGGGACCTTCACCCCTCCACTTT
CDR3aa: CATSRDLTGQGPSPLHF

d_gene: TRBD1
len: 16
j_gene: TRBJ2-2
v_gene: TRBV5-1
abundance: .
CDR3nt: TGCGCCAGCAGCTACAGGGGGATCGTAGGCACCGGGGAGCTGTTTTTT
CDR3aa: CASSYRGIVGTGELFF

d_gene: TRBD1
len: 14
j_gene: TRBJ1-5
v_gene: TRBV5-6
abundance: few
CDR3nt: TGTGCCAGCAGCAGGAGGACAGGGAGAGGACCCCAGCATTTT
CDR3aa: CASSRRTGRGPQHF

d_gene: .
len: 15
j_gene: TRBJ1-3
v_gene: TRBV3-1/TRBV3-2
abundance: .
CDR3nt: TGTGCCAGCAGCGTACAGGGTTTATCTGGAAACACCATATATTTT
CDR3aa: CASSVQGLSGNTIYF

d_gene: .
len: 15
j_gene: TRBJ1-3
v_gene: TRBV29-1
abundance: .
CDR3nt: TGCAGCGTTAATTTTGAGGCCGGCTCTGGAAACACCATATATTTT
CDR3aa: CSVNFEAGSGNTIYF

d_gene: TRBD1
len: 14
j_gene: TRBJ2-7
v_gene: TRBV29-1
abundance: .
CDR3nt: TGCAGCGTTGTTATTGGGACAGGGGGCCTCGAGCAGTACTTC
CDR3aa: CSVVIGTGGLEQYF

d_gene: TRBD2
len: 17
j_gene: TRBJ2-7
v_gene: TRBV5-4
abundance: .
CDR3nt: TGTGCCAGCAGCTTTTCCCAATTTAGCGGGAGCTCCTACGAGCAGTACTTC
CDR3aa: CASSFSQFSGSSYEQYF

d_gene: TRBD2
len: 16
j_gene: TRBJ2-1
v_gene: TRBV27
abundance: .
CDR3nt: TGTGCCAGCAGTTCGTGGCGGGCTAGCGGCGGGGTTGAGCAGTTCTTC
CDR3aa: CASSSWRASGGVEQFF

d_gene: TRBD1
len: 16
j_gene: TRBJ1-6
v_gene: TRBV7-2
abundance: .
CDR3nt: TGTGCCAGCAGCTTAGAGGGGACAGGCGGCGATTCACCCCTCCACTTT
CDR3aa: CASSLEGTGGDSPLHF

d_gene: TRBD1
len: 14
j_gene: TRBJ2-7
v_gene: TRBV5-5
abundance: .
CDR3nt: TGTGCCAGCACCGTGGACAGGGGTTCCTACGAGCAGTACTTC
CDR3aa: CASTVDRGSYEQYF

d_gene: .
len: 18
j_gene: TRBJ1-5
v_gene: TRBV5-1
abundance: .
CDR3nt: TGCGCCAGCAGCTTAAGGCCTACAGGGATTGGGTTCAATCAGCCCCAGCATTTT
CDR3aa: CASSLRPTGIGFNQPQHF

d_gene: .
len: 14
j_gene: TRBJ1-2
v_gene: TRBV5-6
abundance: .
CDR3nt: TGTGCCAGCAGCTTGACGAGGCTAGATACAGGCTACACCTTC
CDR3aa: CASSLTRLDTGYTF

d_gene: .
len: 15
j_gene: TRBJ1-3
v_gene: TRBV11-3
abundance: .
CDR3nt: TGTGCCAGCAGCTTGGGGACAACCTCTGGAAACACCATATATTTT
CDR3aa: CASSLGTTSGNTIYF

d_gene: .
len: 12
j_gene: TRBJ1-5
v_gene: TRBV7-2
abundance: .
CDR3nt: TGTGCCAGCAGCTTTCCTTTTCAGCCCCAGCATTTT
CDR3aa: CASSFPFQPQHF

d_gene: TRBD2
len: 15
j_gene: TRBJ2-2
v_gene: TRBV19
abundance: .
CDR3nt: TGTGCCAGTAGTCCTAGCGGGAGGGGGTCCGGGGAGCTGTTTTTT
CDR3aa: CASSPSGRGSGELFF